Below, 27 T cell receptor beta chains from the same sample are listed, as sequenced in a study of blood T cells in healthy people across ages. Then a second PCR, running about 6 to 12 cycles, was carried out with a sample-barcoded 5' primer and a J-beta primer mix. MiXCR, applied by TCRdb to the 5' RACE reads, yields one record per CDR3 protein. The table includes around 690,000 distinct CDR3 sequences, around 54% detected once. Sequenced: blood. These receptors were collected from a man aged 55 to 70 in good health.

This clonotype has a handful of counts. The CDR3 region has the DNA TGTGCCAGCAGCTTAGACCCGGGGGCCGGGGAGCTGTTTTTT. This codes for CASSLDPGAGELFF. V and J are TRBV7-2 and TRBJ2-2, with D possibly being TRBD2 (6 bases). Trimming took 1 base from V and 6 from J, leaving 9 bases between them. The CDR3 has 14 residues. Looked up from germline, CDR1 is SGHTA and CDR2 is FQGNSA.

There are a few counts of this clonotype. The V gene is TRBV20-1, the J gene TRBJ1-2; 7 bases are shared with TRBD1. Germline assignment: CDR1 DFQATT and CDR2 SNEGSKA (reference sequence). V shed 6 bases and J 2 bases; nucleotides not matched to a gene: 6. CDR3 length: 13 residues. The DNA of the CDR3 is TGCAGTGCGCCAACAGGGGACAACTATGGCTACACCTTC. Its translation: CSAPTGDNYGYTF.

This rearrangement joins TRBV28 to TRBJ2-5; D possibly corresponds to TRBD2 (6 bases). Trimming pared 6 bases from V and 5 bases from J, leaving 19 bases between. This CDR3 contains 15 residues. Per the germline V gene, CDR1 is MDHEN and CDR2 is SYDVKM. The CDR3, as DNA: TGTGCCAGCAGACCACTAGCCCCCAAAGCGGAGACCCAGTACTTC. Protein sequence: CASRPLAPKAETQYF.

This clonotype appeared a few times. The V gene is TRBV29-1, the J gene TRBJ2-5, with TRBD1 matching over 8 bases. J was trimmed by 11 bases and V by 6 bases; bases with no gene match: 11. The CDR3 runs 12 residues. CDR1 SQVTM and CDR2 ANQGSEA come from the germline V gene. CDR3 region: CSVGQGGNEQYF. The CDR3 nucleotides read TGCAGCGTAGGACAGGGTGGGAATGAGCAGTACTTC.

The chain combines TRBV29-1 with TRBJ2-3; 7 nucleotides match TRBD1. CDR1 SQVTM and CDR2 ANQGSEA come from the germline V gene. J gave up 0 bases and V 5 bases, and 8 bases lay outside the gene matches. The CDR3 loop spans 15 amino acids. CDR3 loop: CSVTGTATSTDTQYF. For the CDR3, the DNA is TGCAGCGTTACCGGGACAGCCACTAGCACAGATACGCAGTATTTT.

CDR3 nucleotide sequence: TGTGCCAGCTCACTCCCGGGGCTTGGTACTGAAGCTTTCTTT. Protein: CASSLPGLGTEAFF. V gene TRBV18 combines with J gene TRBJ1-1; maybe TRBD1 (5 bases). V shed 4 bases and J shed 5 bases, with 14 bases lying between them. This CDR3 has 14 amino acids. Germline lookup yields CDR1 KGHSH and CDR2 LQKENI.

The chain has TRBV3-1 and TRBJ2-7, with a tentative D call TRBD1 (6 bases). Germline V gene lookup returns CDR1 LGHDT and CDR2 YNNKEL (reference sequence). This CDR3 comprises 16 residues. The V gene lost 1 base and the J gene lost 0 bases, with 13 bases spanning the gap. CDR3 coding DNA: TGTGCCAGCAGCCAAGTCGTGGGGGCCACCTCCTACGAGCAGTACTTC. Translated, it gives CASSQVVGATSYEQYF.

There are a few counts of this clonotype. The rearrangement joins TRBV5-1 to TRBJ2-1, with TRBD2 as a possible D gene (7 bases). Trimming took off 4 bases at V and 12 bases at J, with 20 bases between the two ends. Germline values: CDR1 SGHRS, CDR2 YFSETQ. The CDR3 consists of 14 residues. CDR3 bases: TGCGCCAGCAGCGAAGGACTAGGGCAAGGGGGGCAGTTCTTC. The encoded protein is CASSEGLGQGGQFF.

The chain uses TRBV11-2 and TRBJ2-7; 7 positions agree with TRBD2. Germline CDR1 reads SGHAT; CDR2 reads FQNNGV. CDR3 length equals 16 residues. V trimming: 5 bases; J trimming: 3 bases; junction bases outside the gene matches: 13. CDR3 residues: CASSRPGLGPFYEQYF. As DNA, the CDR3 is TGTGCCAGCAGCCGCCCCGGACTAGGCCCCTTCTACGAGCAGTACTTC.

This chain uses TRBV18 with TRBJ2-3; no clear D gene. CDR1 is KGHSH and CDR2 is LQKENI in the germline V gene. Deletions cut 4 bases from V and 2 bases from J, with 10 bases between. The CDR3 loop spans 14 amino acids. The CDR3 is CASSLQEFTDTQYF. CDR3 nucleotides: TGTGCCAGCTCACTTCAAGAGTTCACAGATACGCAGTATTTT.

The J gene is TRBJ1-2, the V gene TRBV7-9, with a possible D match to TRBD1 (6 bases). V was pared by 6 bases and J by 7 bases, with 12 bases between. Looked up from germline, CDR1 is SEHNR and CDR2 is FQNEAQ (reference sequence). The CDR3 extends over 12 amino acids. In DNA form, the CDR3 reads TGTGCCAGCAGACCAGGGACATTTGGCTACACCTTC. Translation: CASRPGTFGYTF.

This clonotype was picked up a small number of times. This chain uses TRBV29-1 with TRBJ2-3, with 10 positions matching TRBD1. Trimming at V came to 7 bases and at J to 6 bases, leaving 10 bases not matched to a gene. The CDR3 length is 14 residues. CDR1 SQVTM and CDR2 ANQGSEA come from the germline V gene. As DNA, the CDR3 is TGCAGCGCGGCCGAGGGGACAGGGGTTGATACGCAGTATTTT. Its protein is CSAAEGTGVDTQYF.

This clonotype was detected only a few times. V gene TRBV21-1 combines with J gene TRBJ2-1. TRBV21-1 is a pseudogene segment. CDR3 length equals 14 residues. This CDR3 reads CASSKAGYVNEQFF. CDR3 sequence (DNA): TGTGCCAGCAGCAAGGCAGGGTATGTGAATGAGCAGTTCTTC.

The chain has TRBV5-1 and TRBJ2-7; D is undetermined. The CDR3 contains 15 residues. V lost 2 bases to trimming and J lost 2 bases, with 14 bases between them. In germline, CDR1 is SGHRS, CDR2 YFSETQ. The CDR3: CASSFIGDHPYEQYF. The CDR3 nucleotides are TGCGCCAGCAGCTTCATCGGAGACCACCCCTACGAGCAGTACTTC. Together with reference TRBV5-1 and TRBJ2-7, the CDR3 gives the full variable domain: KAGVTQTPRYLIKTRGQQVTLSCSPISGHRSVSWYQQTPGQGLQFLFEYFSETQRNKGNFPGRFSGRQFSNSRSEMNVSTLELGDSALYLCASSFIGDHPYEQYFGPGTRLTVT.

V gene TRBV7-7 combines with J gene TRBJ2-7, with D uncertain. The V gene lost 1 base and the J gene lost 3 bases, with 19 bases spanning the gap. This CDR3 comprises 17 residues. The germline gives CDR1 SSHAT, CDR2 FNYEAQ (reference sequence). The CDR3 region has the DNA TGTGCCAGCAGCTTAGGTGTGTCTGAGTACACCGGCTACGAGCAGTACTTC. Amino acids: CASSLGVSEYTGYEQYF.

This sequence joins TRBV5-4 and TRBJ2-1, with 7 bases identical to TRBD2. The J segment lost 5 bases and the V segment lost 3 bases, leaving 8 bases of the junction unmatched. The germline V gene encodes CDR1 SGHNT and CDR2 YYREEE (reference sequence). The CDR3 has 15 amino acids. In DNA form, the CDR3 reads TGTGCCAGCAGCTGGGGAGGGACTACAGACAATGAGCAGTTCTTC. Its protein is CASSWGGTTDNEQFF.

V is TRBV6-5 and J is TRBJ1-1, with a tentative D call TRBD1 (6 bases). The V gene's germline CDR1 is MNHEY and CDR2 SVGAGI. V lost 6 bases and J 1 base, leaving 9 bases between the germline ends. The CDR3 runs 13 residues. CDR3 sequence: CASRRTANTEAFF. The CDR3 DNA reads TGTGCCAGCAGAAGGACAGCGAACACTGAAGCTTTCTTT.

V usage is TRBV12-3 or TRBV12-4 and J usage is TRBJ1-6; D not resolved. The CDR3 has 13 residues. V lost 3 bases and J lost 9, with 9 bases in between. As DNA, the CDR3 is TGTGCCAGCAGTTTGGGTCCCCCTTCACCCCTCCACTTT. This translates into CASSLGPPSPLHF.

The sample holds many counts of this clonotype. The CDR3 DNA reads as TGTGCCAGCAGACAACTAGCGGGGGGGTCCTCTAGCACAGATACGCAGTATTTT. Amino acid sequence: CASRQLAGGSSSTDTQYF. The chain uses TRBV12-3 or TRBV12-4 and TRBJ2-3; 13 nucleotides align to TRBD2. The CDR3 is made up of 18 amino acids. J lost 0 bases, V lost 6 bases, and 9 bases had no gene match.

This chain joins TRBV28 and TRBJ1-4, with D unclear. This CDR3 comprises 11 residues. Trimming removed 4 bases from V and 12 bases from J, with 9 bases in between. Germline CDR1 reads MDHEN; CDR2 reads SYDVKM. The CDR3 reads CASSSRQELFF. CDR3 in DNA: TGTGCCAGCAGTTCCCGACAAGAACTGTTTTTT.

This clonotype was detected a few times. The gene calls are TRBV12-3 or TRBV12-4 and TRBJ2-5; 14 bases are a match to TRBD2. The CDR3 sequence is 16 residues long. The junction had 4 bases not matched to a gene; V was cut back by 5 bases and J by 2 bases. The CDR3 reads CASSGTSGGWQETQYF. In nucleotides, the CDR3 is TGTGCCAGCAGTGGGACTAGCGGGGGCTGGCAAGAGACCCAGTACTTC.

CDR3 in amino acids: CASSPQLAGGNEKLFF. The CDR3 coding sequence is TGTGCCAGCAGCCCACAACTAGCGGGGGGTAATGAAAAACTGTTTTTT. The chain has TRBV4-2 and TRBJ1-4; possible D gene TRBD1, 5 bases. The CDR3 has 16 residues. Germline loops: CDR1 LGHNA, CDR2 YNFKEQ. Trimming took off 4 bases at V and 4 bases at J, with 16 bases between the two ends.

The chain is built from TRBV7-2 and TRBJ2-5; D gene unclear. The germline V and J ends were trimmed by 5 bases and 7 bases, with 14 bases remaining between them. The CDR3 sequence is 13 residues long. Germline V lookup: CDR1 SGHTA, CDR2 FQGNSA. The CDR3 DNA is TGTGCCAGCAGCCCCCGACAACGTGGGACCCAGTACTTC. It translates to CASSPRQRGTQYF.

The CDR3 protein is CASSVELAGVNEQFF. The CDR3 bases are TGTGCCAGCAGCGTAGAACTAGCGGGGGTTAATGAGCAGTTCTTC. The chain recombines TRBV9 with TRBJ2-1, with 11 bases matching TRBD2. V lost 0 bases to trimming and J lost 7 bases; unmatched junction nucleotides: 3. CDR3 length: 15 amino acids. CDR1 SGDLS and CDR2 YYNGEE come from the germline V gene.

The V gene is TRBV5-6, the J gene TRBJ2-2; no clear D gene. This CDR3 contains 12 residues. The ends were cut back, 7 bases at V and 6 bases at J, with 10 bases in the middle. The germline gives CDR1 SGHDT, CDR2 YYEEEE. The DNA of the CDR3 is TGTGCCAGCGGTCAGGCGGCCGGGGAGCTGTTTTTT. Amino acid sequence: CASGQAAGELFF.

This clonotype was picked up a small number of times. This chain uses TRBV2 with TRBJ2-5; D possibly corresponds to TRBD2 (7 bases). V lost 2 bases to trimming and J lost 4 bases, with 11 bases between them. CDR3 length: 14 residues. The V gene's germline CDR1 is SNHLY and CDR2 FYNNEI. DNA for the CDR3: TGTGCCAGCAGTGAACAGGGGAGGGGAGAGACCCAGTACTTC. It yields the protein CASSEQGRGETQYF.

This sequence joins TRBV15 and TRBJ2-1; D might be TRBD2 (6 bases). CDR3 size: 15 residues. V lost 6 bases and J 3 bases, leaving 15 bases between the germline ends. In germline, CDR1 is LNHNV, CDR2 YYDKDF (reference sequence). CDR3 protein: CATRGTRGDYNEQFF. The CDR3 nucleotides read TGTGCCACCAGAGGAACTCGCGGGGACTACAATGAGCAGTTCTTC. Full variable domain (rest looked up from reference TRBV15 and TRBJ2-1): DAMVIQNPRYQVTQFGKPVTLSCSQTLNHNVMYWYQQKSSQAPKLLFHYYDKDFNNEADTPDNFQSRRPNTSFCFLDIRSPGLGDTAMYLCATRGTRGDYNEQFFGPGTRLTVL.